These 13 T cell receptor beta chains originate from one sample sequenced in a study of T cells in narcolepsy. Using immunoSEQ multiplex PCR, the repertoire was profiled, and TCRdb retains in-frame clones only, with some absent. The data hold tens of thousands of clones, with approximately 85% observed a single time. Material: memory (CD45RA-) CD4+ T cells from blood. The receptor source for this set is a human donor in good health.

J is TRBJ2-1 and V is TRBV11-3; D is ambiguous. Germline V gene data show CDR1 as SGHNT and CDR2 as YENEEA. The CDR3 sequence is 16 residues long. Trimming cost V 3 bases and J 4 bases, with 16 bases left between them. DNA for the CDR3: TGTGCCAGCAGCTTCCCCATCCGGCTGATATACAATGAGCAGTTCTTC. It encodes CASSFPIRLIYNEQFF.

The chain is built from TRBV6-6 and TRBJ2-5; TRBD2 aligns across 7 bases. V was clipped by 2 bases and J by 5 bases; unmatched bases: 11. This CDR3 has 16 residues. The V gene's germline CDR1 is MNHNY and CDR2 SVGAGI (reference sequence). CDR3 residues: CASSYLGRRGRETQYF. The CDR3 bases are TGTGCCAGCAGTTACCTCGGGAGGAGAGGCAGGGAGACCCAGTACTTC.

The J gene is TRBJ2-1, the V gene TRBV9; 12 nucleotides agree with TRBD1. Per the germline V gene, CDR1 is SGDLS and CDR2 is YYNGEE. The trim removed 4 bases at V and 9 bases at J, leaving 5 bases unmatched. CDR3 length equals 14 residues. The DNA of the CDR3 is TGTGCCAGCAGCCCGGGACAGGGGGCGATTGAGCAGTTCTTC. Amino acids: CASSPGQGAIEQFF.

J is TRBJ2-5 and V is TRBV12-5, with D tentatively TRBD1 (6 bases). CDR1 and CDR2 from the germline V gene are LGHNT and FRNRAP. V was trimmed by 8 bases and J by 2 bases, leaving 12 bases between them. This CDR3 spans 13 amino acids. The CDR3: CASTRQEQETQYF. The CDR3 region has the DNA TGTGCTAGTACCCGACAGGAACAAGAGACCCAGTACTTC. The full variable domain, rest sourced from reference TRBV12-5 and TRBJ2-5, is DARVTQTPRHKVTEMGQEVTMRCQPILGHNTVFWYRQTMMQGLELLAYFRNRAPLDDSGMPKDRFSAEMPDATLATLKIQPSEPRDSAVYFCASTRQEQETQYFGPGTRLLVL.

The rearrangement links TRBV28 to TRBJ1-4; possible D gene TRBD1, 5 bases. Per germline, CDR1 MDHEN and CDR2 SYDVKM. This CDR3 comprises 15 residues. With 3 bases removed from V and 8 bases from J, the gap between germline ends came to 16 bases. The CDR3 protein is CASSFLQGSGEKLFF. The CDR3 DNA reads TGTGCCAGCAGTTTCCTTCAGGGATCGGGAGAAAAACTGTTTTTT. Combining the CDR3 with reference TRBV28 and TRBJ1-4 gives the whole variable domain DVKVTQSSRYLVKRTGEKVFLECVQDMDHENMFWYRQDPGLGLRLIYFSYDVKMKEKGDIPEGYSVSREKKERFSLILESASTNQTSMYLCASSFLQGSGEKLFFGSGTQLSVL.

The V call is TRBV28, the J call TRBJ1-2, with a weak D call TRBD1 (6 bases). Germline assignment: CDR1 MDHEN and CDR2 SYDVKM. The CDR3 consists of 12 residues. V shed 3 bases and J shed 7 bases, with 9 bases lying between them. This CDR3 reads CASSLGTSGYTF. The CDR3 DNA is TGTGCCAGCAGTTTGGGGACATCTGGCTACACCTTC.

The V and J genes are TRBV28 and TRBJ2-5; D uncertain. Trimming stripped 7 bases from V and 5 bases from J, with 8 bases between. The CDR3 loop spans 11 amino acids. The V gene's germline CDR1 is MDHEN and CDR2 SYDVKM. CDR3 bases: TGTGCCAGCACCTCCGGGGAGACCCAGTACTTC. It specifies CASTSGETQYF.

The rearrangement uses TRBV7-8 and TRBJ2-2; D is tentatively TRBD1 or TRBD2 (5 bases each). The V end was cut by 7 bases, the J end by 4 bases, with 19 bases between. The length of the CDR3 is 16 residues. CDR1 is SGHVS, CDR2 FQNEAQ, per germline. CDR3 bases: TGTGCCAGCACCCTGGGGACGGGCCGGGCCACCGGGGAGCTGTTTTTT. Translated: CASTLGTGRATGELFF.

This chain connects TRBV11-2 to TRBJ2-7; 11 bases are shared with TRBD2. Germline trimming cut 6 bases from V and 6 bases from J; bases unmatched to any gene: 4. Germline lookup yields CDR1 SGHAT and CDR2 FQNNGV. The CDR3 extends over 13 amino acids. Here the CDR3 DNA reads TGTGCCAGCAGGCGTACTAGCGGGGGCGAGCAGTACTTC. This translates into CASRRTSGGEQYF.

V and J are TRBV10-3 and TRBJ1-3, with D possibly being TRBD1 (6 bases). CDR3 size: 16 residues. The germline V gene has CDR1 ENHRY and CDR2 SYGVKD. The ends were cut back, 8 bases at V and 0 bases at J, with 17 bases in the middle. This CDR3 reads CAIRSPGTSSGNTIYF. The CDR3 coding sequence is TGTGCCATCCGGTCTCCGGGGACAAGCTCTGGAAACACCATATATTTT.

The V call is TRBV27, the J call TRBJ1-1, with D possibly TRBD1 on 5 matching bases. Between the trimmed V and J ends, which lost 6 bases and 4 bases, there was a span of 12 bases. The V gene's germline CDR1 is MNHEY and CDR2 SMNVEV (reference sequence). This CDR3 is 13 amino acids long. This chain's CDR3 is CASSPQVRTEAFF. The CDR3 bases are TGTGCCAGCAGCCCACAGGTCCGCACTGAAGCTTTCTTT.

The chain links TRBV21-1 to TRBJ2-1; the tabulated D call, TRBD2, remains unverified against the DNA. TRBV21-1 is a listed pseudogene. CDR3 length: 13 amino acids. Here the CDR3 DNA reads TGTGCCAGCAAATCCCGGGACTTCAATGAGCAGTTCTTC. Translating gives CASKSRDFNEQFF.

The chain uses TRBV5-5 and TRBJ2-3, with D hard to call. Germline assignment: CDR1 SGHKS and CDR2 YYEKEE (reference sequence). CDR3 length equals 14 residues. V shed 4 bases and J shed 4 bases, with 13 bases lying between them. CDR3 residues: CASSRGGPSDTQYF. The CDR3 region has the DNA TGTGCCAGCAGCCGAGGTGGGCCATCAGATACGCAGTATTTT. The full variable domain, in which reference TRBV5-5 and TRBJ2-3 provide the parts outside the CDR3, is DAGVTQSPTHLIKTRGQQVTLRCSPISGHKSVSWYQQVLGQGPQFIFQYYEKEERGRGNFPDRFSARQFPNYSSELNVNALLLGDSALYLCASSRGGPSDTQYFGPGTRLTVL.